This T cell receptor (beta chain) was profiled in a study of blood T cell repertoires in COVID-19. This CDR3 spans 16 amino acids. V lost 0 bases and J lost 4, with 15 bases in between. Per the germline V gene, CDR1 is MGHRA and CDR2 is YSYEKL. This table comes from immunoSEQ multiplex PCR, and its TCRdb copy is limited to in-frame clones, with some not included. The data contain 200,000 to 250,000 clones, 83% of them seen just once; the ten biggest clones take up roughly 1.3%. Enrollment of patients from Seattle took place during active infection, with longitudinal follow-up. This clone has just one count.

The sequencing sample was made of peripheral blood. The sequence was collected from a woman aged 30 to 39 with COVID-19, enrolled during active disease. V usage is TRBV4-1 and J usage is TRBJ1-1, with D possibly being TRBD1 (5 bases). The CDR3 reads CASSQDGGGESTEAFF. The DNA for the CDR3 is TGCGCCAGCAGCCAAGATGGTGGAGGGGAGAGCACTGAAGCTTTCTTT.